The clone carrying this TCR beta chain was counted ten times or more. These data are taken from a study of Graves' ophthalmopathy and Graves' hyperthyroidism. V trimming: 9 bases; J trimming: 1 base; junction bases outside the gene matches: 8. There are 14 residues in the CDR3. Per the germline V gene, CDR1 is SNHLY and CDR2 is FYNNEI. Amplification of the TCR beta CDR3 regions used RNA transcripts (as template). The authors performed first-round RT-PCR with HTBI primers and then a second-round multiplex PCR. TCRdb reprocessed the multiplex PCR reads via MiXCR and lists one record per CDR3 protein. Among more than 550,000 distinct CDR3 sequences listed, roughly two fifths were seen once. Ophthalmopathy-affected donors exhibited moderate-to-severe activity, CAS ≥3, NOSPECS ≥4, and duration under 3 months. If patients had other autoimmune diseases, uncontrolled infections, pregnancy or lactation, they were excluded. The diagnostic workup employed clinical symptoms, serum thyroxine, TRAb, thyroid ultrasound and orbital computed tomography.

The receptor was isolated from an adult man with Graves' ophthalmopathy. Sequenced sample: peripheral blood. V usage is TRBV2 and J usage is TRBJ1-1; 7 bases are a match to TRBD1. CDR3 region: CARTEDRKNTEAFF. The CDR3 DNA sequence: TGTGCCAGAACGGAGGACAGGAAGAACACTGAAGCTTTCTTT.